This TCR beta chain was obtained from a study of OX40 agonist ivuxolimab in advanced cancers. Turning to the study itself: Patients received intravenous ivuxolimab every 2 weeks at 0.01 to 10 mg/kg. Patients undergoing dose escalation presented with hepatocellular carcinoma, melanoma, renal cell or head and neck cancer. Of the patients, three showed partial responses, one with hepatocellular carcinoma and two with cutaneous melanoma.

Produced via immunoSEQ multiplex PCR; TCRdb's table is partial and in-frame only. The data hold some 65,000 clones, with roughly 87% observed a single time. V shed 5 bases and J shed 3 bases, with 16 bases lying between them. Germline values: CDR1 SGHTA, CDR2 FQGNSA. The CDR3 consists of 16 residues. The receptor was isolated from an adult with an advanced solid tumor such as melanoma, head and neck, liver or kidney cancer. The J gene is TRBJ2-2, the V gene TRBV7-2; a weak D match, TRBD1 (6 bases). Material: CD4+ or CD8+ T cells sorted from blood, obtained in a trial of the OX40 agonist ivuxolimab. The CDR3 region is CASSLQGIGYTGELFF. The CDR3 coding sequence is TGTGCCAGCAGCCTGCAGGGGATCGGGTACACCGGGGAGCTGTTTTTT.